The 18 T cell receptor beta chains given below trace back to one sample, sequenced in a study of cytomegalovirus exposure and HLA in healthy donors. Primers included in the PCR were 60 Vbeta and 13 Jbeta primers. Sequenced by immunoSEQ multiplex PCR; TCRdb stores in-frame clones only, minus some. The sample includes around 200,000 clones, about 83% of them seen just once. Specimen: PBMCs. These receptor sequences come from a woman in her fifties or sixties in good health and CMV-seropositive.

The J gene is TRBJ2-1, the V gene TRBV28, with 10 bases that match TRBD2. The CDR3 is 14 residues long. J lost 4 bases, V lost 8 bases, and 5 bases had no gene match. Germline-derived CDR1 and CDR2 are MDHEN and SYDVKM. The CDR3 DNA reads as TGTGCCAGCCTTAGCGGGGGGCGATACAATGAGCAGTTCTTC. It yields the protein CASLSGGRYNEQFF.

The chain employs TRBV10-3 and TRBJ2-7, with D tentatively TRBD1 (5 bases). V lost 6 bases and J lost 7, with 10 bases in between. From germline, CDR1 is ENHRY and CDR2 SYGVKD. This CDR3 contains 11 residues. DNA of the CDR3: TGTGCCATCAGCAGGGCGGAGGAGCAGTACTTC. This sequence encodes CAISRAEEQYF.

The V and J genes are TRBV28 and TRBJ2-5, with D possibly matching TRBD2 (7 bases). From germline, CDR1 is MDHEN and CDR2 SYDVKM. This CDR3 is built from 15 residues. Deletions cut 2 bases from V and 5 bases from J, with 15 bases between. The CDR3 region is CASSLGSGGRETQYF. The CDR3 DNA sequence: TGTGCCAGCAGTTTAGGGTCGGGGGGCAGGGAGACCCAGTACTTC.

This chain uses TRBV5-1 with TRBJ1-2, with D possibly matching TRBD1 (6 bases). With 4 bases removed from V and 8 bases from J, the gap between germline ends came to 24 bases. The CDR3 runs to 16 residues. Germline-derived CDR1 and CDR2 are SGHRS and YFSETQ. CDR3 loop: CASSPWTDPEVGGYTF. The CDR3 DNA is TGCGCCAGCAGCCCCTGGACAGACCCGGAGGTCGGCGGCTACACCTTC.

V gene TRBV10-3 combines with J gene TRBJ2-7; D is perhaps TRBD2 (6 bases). The CDR3 is 17 amino acids. Germline CDR1 is ENHRY and CDR2 is SYGVKD. The V and J ends lost 0 bases and 3 bases respectively, with 18 bases between them. The CDR3 sequence: CAISESGGPTVRYEQYF. CDR3 DNA sequence: TGTGCCATCAGTGAGTCGGGGGGTCCCACGGTCCGCTACGAGCAGTACTTC.

J is TRBJ2-1 and V is TRBV4-3; D perhaps matches TRBD1 (5 bases). Deletions cut 0 bases from V and 6 bases from J, with 15 bases between. The CDR3 consists of 16 residues. CDR1 and CDR2 from the germline V gene are LGHNA and YSLEER. This CDR3 reads CASSQDGRVTINEQFF. The CDR3 region has the DNA TGCGCCAGCAGCCAAGATGGCAGGGTCACTATCAATGAGCAGTTCTTC.

This sequence joins TRBV9 and TRBJ2-2; D is perhaps TRBD2 (5 bases). Germline values: CDR1 SGDLS, CDR2 YYNGEE. CDR3 size: 17 residues. V shed 0 bases and J shed 0 bases, with 12 bases lying between them. Here the CDR3 reads CASSVGGSTANTGELFF. The CDR3 region has the DNA TGTGCCAGCAGCGTAGGAGGGTCGACCGCGAACACCGGGGAGCTGTTTTTT.

The CDR3: CAISEQTGVEGYTF. CDR3 DNA: TGTGCCATCAGTGAGCAGACAGGGGTAGAGGGCTACACCTTC. The chain uses TRBV10-3 and TRBJ1-2, with 8 bases identical to TRBD1. CDR1 is ENHRY, CDR2 SYGVKD, per germline. The CDR3 is made up of 14 amino acids. The junction had 7 bases not matched to a gene; V was cut back by 2 bases and J by 8 bases.

The rearrangement uses TRBV19 and TRBJ2-1, with 12 bases matching TRBD2. The length of the CDR3 is 14 residues. V dropped 7 bases and J dropped 8; count of bases not matched to a gene: 6. Germline loops: CDR1 LNHDA, CDR2 SQIVND (reference sequence). Written as DNA, the CDR3 is TGTGCCAGTAAGGCTAGCGGGGGGGCATATGAGCAGTTCTTC. This codes for CASKASGGAYEQFF.

The chain couples TRBV9 to TRBJ1-3; TRBD1 matches 9 bases. This CDR3 has 18 residues. Germline lookup yields CDR1 SGDLS and CDR2 YYNGEE. Losses at the gene ends were 0 bases for V and 4 bases for J; bases not matched to a gene: 11. CDR3 DNA sequence: TGTGCCAGCAGCGTAGGGGACCTACAGGGGGCACTGGGAAACACCATATATTTT. This encodes CASSVGDLQGALGNTIYF.

The V and J genes are TRBV30 and TRBJ2-7, with D possibly TRBD1 on 7 matching bases. The CDR3 sequence is 15 residues long. V dropped 0 bases and J dropped 3 bases, with 15 bases sitting between them. Germline CDR1 GTSNPN, CDR2 SVGIG (reference sequence). The DNA of the CDR3 is TGTGCCTGGAGTGTGCTACGGAGGGGGCTCTACGAGCAGTACTTC. The encoded protein is CAWSVLRRGLYEQYF.

A few counts support this clone. The chain links TRBV5-1 to TRBJ1-4; tentatively, D is TRBD1 (6 bases). Trimming took 1 base from V and 11 from J, leaving 18 bases between them. Germline V gives CDR1 SGHRS, CDR2 YFSETQ. The CDR3 totals 15 residues. The CDR3 protein is CASSLSGDTGGKLFF. For the CDR3, the DNA is TGCGCCAGCAGCTTGTCCGGGGACACCGGGGGGAAACTGTTTTTT.

The rearrangement uses TRBV6-6 and TRBJ2-7; 8 nucleotides align to TRBD1. CDR1 MNHNY and CDR2 SVGAGI come from the germline V gene (reference sequence). The CDR3 runs to 12 residues. V gave up 8 bases and J gave up 2 bases; unmatched junction bases: 2. CDR3 bases: TGTGCCAGCGCGACAGGGGCCTACGAGCAGTACTTC. As protein: CASATGAYEQYF.

This clone has a single count. The chain combines TRBV11-1 with TRBJ2-2; a possible D gene is TRBD1 (6 bases). The V and J ends lost 4 bases and 1 base respectively, with 13 bases between them. In germline, CDR1 is SGHAT, CDR2 FQDESV (reference sequence). This CDR3 contains 16 residues. The CDR3 loop reads CASSSETGQNTGELFF. The CDR3 DNA reads as TGTGCCAGCAGCTCGGAGACAGGACAGAACACCGGGGAGCTGTTTTTT.

This chain links TRBV7-9 with TRBJ2-1; unclear D gene. The germline V gene has CDR1 SEHNR and CDR2 FQNEAQ (reference sequence). The CDR3 has 8 residues. Trimming pared 6 bases from V and 14 bases from J, leaving 5 bases between. CDR3 nucleotide sequence: TGTGCCAGCAGTCCGGAGTTCTTC. This gives the protein CASSPEFF.

This clone was seen more than once but under ten times. The chain has TRBV19 and TRBJ2-5; 9 positions match TRBD2. After removal of 5 bases from V and 5 bases from J, the junction contained 9 bases not matched to a gene. The CDR3 is made up of 15 amino acids. Germline CDR1 reads LNHDA; CDR2 reads SQIVND (reference sequence). CDR3 in amino acids: CASSRRGGAGETQYF. The CDR3 nucleotides read TGTGCCAGTAGTCGTCGCGGGGGGGCCGGGGAGACCCAGTACTTC.

The chain carries TRBV19 and TRBJ2-5, with a possible D match to TRBD2 (7 bases). Germline V lookup: CDR1 LNHDA, CDR2 SQIVND (reference sequence). V was shortened by 2 bases and J by 5 bases, with 24 bases between the two germline ends. The CDR3 length is 18 residues. The chain's CDR3 is CASSIPVSRRGPRETQYF. Here the CDR3 DNA reads TGTGCCAGTAGTATACCCGTATCGCGGCGGGGGCCTCGGGAGACCCAGTACTTC.

The CDR3 region is CASSPDPRATDAFF. The DNA of the CDR3 is TGTGCCAGCAGCCCCGACCCGCGGGCTACAGACGCTTTCTTT. The chain links TRBV7-3 to TRBJ1-1, with no clear D. CDR1 and CDR2 from the germline V gene are SGHTA and FQGTGA. This CDR3 spans 14 amino acids. The ends were cut back, 5 bases at V and 11 bases at J, with 21 bases in the middle.